A selection of T cell receptor beta chains follows, all from one sample in a study of blood T cell repertoires in COVID-19. Generated by immunoSEQ multiplex PCR, the TCRdb table keeps only in-frame clones and is missing some. The sample includes roughly 240,000 clones, around four fifths of them seen just once. Sequences were obtained from peripheral blood. All receptors come from a man aged 60 to 69 who had recovered from COVID-19. Both conserved end residues are part of each CDR3. The order of the fields is D gene, V gene, clone size, J gene, CDR3 protein, CDR3 DNA. A D gene is named only where the DNA matches it firmly. Not all rows give a size; the values are once, few, many and, for expanded clones, a class.

>NA|TRBV9|NA|TRBJ2-1
CASSVDLYNEQFF
TGTGCCAGCAGCGTAGATCTATACAATGAGCAGTTCTTC
>NA|TRBV5-6|NA|TRBJ2-7
CASSSTGLVGEQYF
TGTGCCAGCAGCTCAACCGGACTCGTCGGCGAGCAGTACTTC
>NA|TRBV7-2|NA|TRBJ2-1
CASSLAAANNEQFF
TGTGCCAGCAGCTTAGCGGCGGCCAACAATGAGCAGTTCTTC
>NA|TRBV14|few|TRBJ1-1
CASSQETANTEAFF
TGTGCCAGCAGCCAAGAGACAGCGAACACTGAAGCTTTCTTT
>NA|TRBV5-1|NA|TRBJ1-4
CASSYGGSTNEKLFF
TGCGCCAGCAGCTACGGGGGTTCGACTAATGAAAAACTGTTTTTT
>TRBD2|TRBV6-5|NA|TRBJ2-7
CATLPQAGGRHEQYF
TGTGCCACCCTACCCCAAGCGGGAGGGCGCCACGAGCAGTACTTC
>NA|TRBV23-1|NA|TRBJ2-2
CASSQLEVLNTGELFF
TGCGCCAGCAGTCAACTGGAGGTCTTGAACACCGGGGAGCTGTTTTTT
>NA|TRBV2|NA|TRBJ1-1
CASSEWGRRNTEAFF
TGTGCCAGCAGTGAATGGGGGCGACGTAACACTGAAGCTTTCTTT
>TRBD2|TRBV2|once|TRBJ2-1
CASSVVQLAGVEQFF
TGTGCCAGCAGTGTAGTGCAACTAGCGGGAGTTGAGCAGTTCTTC
>NA|TRBV5-1|few|TRBJ2-7
CASSSPPATEEQYF
TGCGCCAGCAGCTCACCTCCCGCGACAGAGGAGCAGTACTTC
>NA|TRBV7-7|NA|TRBJ2-7
CASSSQLGYEQYF
TGTGCCAGCAGCTCCCAACTAGGCTACGAGCAGTACTTC
>TRBD2|TRBV18|once|TRBJ2-2
CASSQRAGANTGELFF
TGTGCCAGCTCCCAAAGGGCGGGGGCGAACACCGGGGAGCTGTTTTTT
>TRBD1|TRBV11-2|NA|TRBJ1-1
CASSLTGGNTEAFF
TGTGCCAGCAGCTTGACAGGGGGTAATACTGAAGCTTTCTTT
>NA|TRBV2|NA|TRBJ2-3
CASSAWLTDTQYF
TGTGCCAGCAGTGCGTGGCTCACAGATACGCAGTATTTT
>TRBD1|TRBV5-4|NA|TRBJ2-7
CASSLPGGSYEQYF
TGTGCCAGCAGCTTACCAGGGGGCTCCTACGAGCAGTACTTC
>NA|TRBV30|NA|TRBJ1-5
CAWSRFAGSQPQHF
TGTGCCTGGAGTAGGTTTGCAGGGTCTCAGCCCCAGCATTTT
>NA|TRBV6-1|NA|TRBJ1-1
CASSEALAGANTEAFF
TGTGCCAGCAGTGAAGCGCTGGCGGGGGCGAACACTGAAGCTTTCTTT
>NA|TRBV11-2|NA|TRBJ2-1
CASSLAQGTEQFF
TGTGCCAGCAGCTTGGCGCAGGGAACTGAGCAGTTCTTC
>NA|TRBV6-5|NA|TRBJ2-2
CASSPENTGELFF
TGTGCCAGCAGTCCAGAGAACACCGGGGAGCTGTTTTTT
>NA|TRBV28|NA|TRBJ1-5
CASSLGGGLNQPQHF
TGTGCCAGCAGTTTAGGGGGGGGTCTAAATCAGCCCCAGCATTTT
>TRBD1|TRBV5-5|NA|TRBJ1-2
CASSVGTGLNYGYTF
TGTGCCAGCAGCGTGGGGACAGGCCTTAACTATGGCTACACCTTC
>TRBD1|TRBV5-1|few|TRBJ1-1
CASSQDRPTEAFF
TGCGCCAGCAGCCAGGACAGGCCCACTGAAGCTTTCTTT
>NA|TRBV14|once|TRBJ1-1
CASSRLGVTEAFF
TGTGCCAGCAGCCGTCTAGGGGTTACTGAAGCTTTCTTT
>NA|TRBV9|NA|TRBJ1-2
CASKQSGTYGYTF
TGTGCCAGCAAACAGTCAGGCACCTATGGCTACACCTTC
>TRBD1|TRBV13|NA|TRBJ1-2
CASSSRTGGTNYGYTF
TGTGCCAGCAGCTCACGGACAGGGGGCACCAACTATGGCTACACCTTC
>TRBD1|TRBV20-1|NA|TRBJ2-3
CSASRQGRTDTQYF
TGCAGTGCCAGTAGACAGGGGAGGACAGATACGCAGTATTTT
>NA|TRBV4-1|NA|TRBJ1-1
CASSQGGVGTEAFF
TGCGCCAGCAGCCAGGGGGGGGTTGGCACTGAAGCTTTCTTT
>NA|TRBV7-2|NA|TRBJ2-7
CASSPGWGRENEQYF
TGTGCCAGCAGCCCAGGGTGGGGGCGGGAGAACGAGCAGTACTTC
>TRBD2|TRBV7-8|NA|TRBJ2-3
CASSSLGLAGGGLSTDTQYF
TGTGCCAGCAGCTCCCTGGGACTAGCGGGGGGAGGTCTTAGCACAGATACGCAGTATTTT
>NA|TRBV5-4|NA|TRBJ2-1
CASSQILNNEQFF
TGTGCCAGCAGCCAAATACTGAACAATGAGCAGTTCTTC
>NA|TRBV6-6|NA|TRBJ1-1
CASSYSTVNTEAFF
TGTGCCAGCAGTTACTCGACAGTTAACACTGAAGCTTTCTTT
>TRBD1|TRBV9|NA|TRBJ2-3
CASSVGDSRTDTQYF
TGTGCCAGCAGCGTTGGGGACAGCCGCACAGATACGCAGTATTTT
>TRBD1|TRBV18|few|TRBJ1-5
CASSPGQGGQPQHF
TGTGCCAGCTCACCCGGACAGGGCGGTCAGCCCCAGCATTTT
>TRBD1|TRBV15|NA|TRBJ2-1
CATSRDLGTGYDEQFF
TGTGCCACCAGCAGAGATCTCGGGACAGGGTACGATGAGCAGTTCTTC
>NA|TRBV19|NA|TRBJ2-2
CASSRQVVDTGELFF
TGTGCCAGTAGTAGACAGGTGGTGGACACCGGGGAGCTGTTTTTT
>NA|TRBV30|few|TRBJ1-1
CASNTYTEAFF
TGTGCCTCCAACACGTACACTGAAGCTTTCTTT
>NA|TRBV6-7|once|TRBJ2-4
CASSWARKYF
TGTGCCAGCAGTTGGGCCCGCAAGTACTTC
>NA|TRBV14|NA|TRBJ2-3
CASSQEVSRNTDTQYF
TGTGCCAGCAGCCAAGAGGTCTCGCGGAACACAGATACGCAGTATTTT
>TRBD1|TRBV2|NA|TRBJ2-7
CASKDAGTGGQEQYF
TGTGCCAGCAAAGACGCCGGGACAGGGGGGCAGGAGCAGTACTTC
>NA|TRBV7-2|NA|TRBJ1-4
CASSPQGLGANEKLFF
TGTGCCAGCAGCCCTCAAGGGCTCGGGGCTAATGAAAAACTGTTTTTT
>TRBD2|TRBV3-1/TRBV3-2|NA|TRBJ2-3
CASSQDATSGRVDTQYF
TGTGCCAGCAGCCAAGATGCCACTAGCGGGAGGGTAGATACGCAGTATTTT
>TRBD1|TRBV6-5|NA|TRBJ2-5
CASSRDRGLETQYF
TGTGCCAGCAGTCGGGACAGGGGGCTTGAGACCCAGTACTTC
>TRBD2|TRBV6-5|NA|TRBJ2-4
CASRRAGLAKNIQYF
TGTGCCAGCAGACGAGCGGGGCTAGCCAAAAACATTCAGTACTTC
>NA|TRBV7-6|NA|TRBJ2-5
CASSAPGLYQETQYF
TGTGCCAGCAGCGCTCCGGGACTGTACCAAGAGACCCAGTACTTC
>TRBD1|TRBV28|NA|TRBJ1-2
CASRLTGGGYGYTF
TGTGCCAGCAGGTTGACAGGGGGAGGCTATGGCTACACCTTC
>TRBD2|TRBV5-1|NA|TRBJ2-1
CASSLVSGRGDEQFF
TGCGCCAGCAGCTTGGTTAGCGGGAGGGGCGATGAGCAGTTCTTC
>TRBD2|TRBV18|NA|TRBJ2-1
CASSPTTSGGYNEQFF
TGTGCCAGCTCACCGACCACTAGCGGGGGATACAATGAGCAGTTCTTC